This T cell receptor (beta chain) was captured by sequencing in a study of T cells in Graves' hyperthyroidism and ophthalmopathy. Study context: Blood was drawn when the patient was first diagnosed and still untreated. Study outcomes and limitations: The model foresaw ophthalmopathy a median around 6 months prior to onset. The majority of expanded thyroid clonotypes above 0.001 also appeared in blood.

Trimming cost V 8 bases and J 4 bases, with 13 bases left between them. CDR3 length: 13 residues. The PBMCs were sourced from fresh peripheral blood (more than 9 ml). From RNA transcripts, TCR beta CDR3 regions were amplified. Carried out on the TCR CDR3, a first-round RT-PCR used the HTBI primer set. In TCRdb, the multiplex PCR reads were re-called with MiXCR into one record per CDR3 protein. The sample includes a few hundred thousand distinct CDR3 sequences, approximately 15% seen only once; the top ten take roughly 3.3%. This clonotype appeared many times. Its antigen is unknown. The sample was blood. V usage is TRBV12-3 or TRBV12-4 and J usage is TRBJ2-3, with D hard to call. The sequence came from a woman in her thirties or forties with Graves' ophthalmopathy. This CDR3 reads CASSRIWSDTQYF. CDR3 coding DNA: TGTGCCAGCTCAAGGATTTGGTCAGATACGCAGTATTTT.